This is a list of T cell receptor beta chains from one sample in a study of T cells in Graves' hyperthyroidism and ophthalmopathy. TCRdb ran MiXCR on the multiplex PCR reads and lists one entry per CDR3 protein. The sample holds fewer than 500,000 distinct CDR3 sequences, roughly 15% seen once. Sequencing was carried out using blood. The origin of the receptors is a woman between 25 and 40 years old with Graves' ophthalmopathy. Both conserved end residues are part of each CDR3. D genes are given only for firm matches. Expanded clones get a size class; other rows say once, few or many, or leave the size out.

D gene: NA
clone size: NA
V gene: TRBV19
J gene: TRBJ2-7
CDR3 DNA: TGTGCCAGTAGCCAGGACAGGGAGGGCGAGCAGTACTTC
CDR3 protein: CASSQDREGEQYF

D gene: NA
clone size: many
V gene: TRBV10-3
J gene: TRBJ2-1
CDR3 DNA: TGTGCCATCAGTGATGGGGCGGGGCTGGGGTGGCTCTTC
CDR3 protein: CAISDGAGLGWLF

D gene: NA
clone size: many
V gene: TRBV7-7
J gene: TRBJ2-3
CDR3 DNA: TGTGCTAGCCTAACGGAGGGGGTGAGGAGAGATACGCAGTATTTT
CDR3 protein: CASLTEGVRRDTQYF

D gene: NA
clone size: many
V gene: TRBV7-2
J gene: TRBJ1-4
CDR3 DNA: TGTGCCAGCACCCGTGACTCAGGGAAGGAAAAACTGTTTTTT
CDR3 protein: CASTRDSGKEKLFF

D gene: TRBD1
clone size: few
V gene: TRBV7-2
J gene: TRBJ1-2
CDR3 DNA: TGTGCCAGCAGCCCCTCCCCTGGGACAGGGGGTTATGGCTACACCTTC
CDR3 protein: CASSPSPGTGGYGYTF

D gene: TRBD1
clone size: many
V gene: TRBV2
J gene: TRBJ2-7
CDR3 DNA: TGTGCCAGCACCCAGAGGGGGCCCTACGAGCAGTACTTC
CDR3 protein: CASTQRGPYEQYF

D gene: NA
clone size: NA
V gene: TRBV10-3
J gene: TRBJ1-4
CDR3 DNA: TGTGCCATCAGTGAGCGGGCAGGGGAAAAACTGTTTTTT
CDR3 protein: CAISERAGEKLFF

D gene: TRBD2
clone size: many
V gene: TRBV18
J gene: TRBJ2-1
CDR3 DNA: TGTGCCAGCTCACCTAGCGGGGGCCTGGATGAGCAGTTCTTC
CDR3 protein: CASSPSGGLDEQFF

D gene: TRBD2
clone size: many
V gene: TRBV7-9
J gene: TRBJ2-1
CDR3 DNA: TGTGCCAGCAGCTTAGGACTAGCCGAGGAGTTCTTC
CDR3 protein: CASSLGLAEEFF

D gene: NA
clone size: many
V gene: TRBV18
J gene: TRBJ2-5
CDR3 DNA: TGTGCCAGCTCACCAAGACAAAACCAAGAGACCCAGTACTTC
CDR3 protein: CASSPRQNQETQYF

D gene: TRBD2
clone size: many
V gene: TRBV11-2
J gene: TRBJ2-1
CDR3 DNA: TGTGCCAGCAGCTTGACGGGGAGGGGGTTCTTC
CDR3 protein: CASSLTGRGFF

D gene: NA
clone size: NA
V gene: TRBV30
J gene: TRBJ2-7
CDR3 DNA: TGTGCCTGGAACCGGCCCTCCTCCTACGAGCAGTACTTC
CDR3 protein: CAWNRPSSYEQYF

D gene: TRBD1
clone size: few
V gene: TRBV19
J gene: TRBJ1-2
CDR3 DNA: TGTGCCACCCAGACAGGGGGTGGCTACACCTTC
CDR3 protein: CATQTGGGYTF

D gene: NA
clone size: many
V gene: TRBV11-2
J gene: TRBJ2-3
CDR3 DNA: TGTGCCAGCAGCTTAGAGGACTACCAGATTGGCACAGATACGCAGTATTTT
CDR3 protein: CASSLEDYQIGTDTQYF

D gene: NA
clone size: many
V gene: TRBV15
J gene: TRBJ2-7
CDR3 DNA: TGTGCCACCAGCAGAGATTGGCGACTTCAGGGGTACGAGCAGTACTTC
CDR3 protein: CATSRDWRLQGYEQYF

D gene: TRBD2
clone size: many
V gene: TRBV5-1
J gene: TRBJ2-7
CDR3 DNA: TGCGCCAGCAGCTCATATAGCGGGGGGGCGAGTGAGCAGTACTTC
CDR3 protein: CASSSYSGGASEQYF

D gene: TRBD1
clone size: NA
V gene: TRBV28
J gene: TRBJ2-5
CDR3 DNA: TGTGCCAGCAGATTCACCCGGGGATCTGGGACAGGGCAAGAGACCCAGTACTTC
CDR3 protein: CASRFTRGSGTGQETQYF

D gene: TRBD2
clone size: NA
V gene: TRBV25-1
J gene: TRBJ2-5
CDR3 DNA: TGTGCCAGCAGTTGGGGGGGCCAAGAGACCCAGTACTTC
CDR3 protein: CASSWGGQETQYF

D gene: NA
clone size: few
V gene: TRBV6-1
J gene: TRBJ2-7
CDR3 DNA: TGTGCCAGCAGCCCTCAGGGGAAGAATGCCTACGAGCAGTACTTC
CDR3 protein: CASSPQGKNAYEQYF

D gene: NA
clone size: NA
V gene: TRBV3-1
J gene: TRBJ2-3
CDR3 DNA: TGTGCCAGCAGCCAGGGGGGCGAGGTGTTCGATACGCAGTATTTT
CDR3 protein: CASSQGGEVFDTQYF

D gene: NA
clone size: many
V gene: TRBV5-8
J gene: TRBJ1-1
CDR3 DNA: TGTGCCAGCAGCTTGGGCCGGTACACTGAAGCTTTCTTT
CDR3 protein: CASSLGRYTEAFF

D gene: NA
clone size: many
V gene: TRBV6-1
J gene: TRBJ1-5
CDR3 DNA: TGTGCCAGCAGTGATGTGGTTCAGTGGGGAAGCAATCAGCCCCAGCATTTT
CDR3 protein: CASSDVVQWGSNQPQHF

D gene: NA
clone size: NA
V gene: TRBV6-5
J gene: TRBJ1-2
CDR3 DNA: TGTGCCAGCAGTTTAGACCAAGGCAGGGGACTTTTATATGGCTACACCTTC
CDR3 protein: CASSLDQGRGLLYGYTF

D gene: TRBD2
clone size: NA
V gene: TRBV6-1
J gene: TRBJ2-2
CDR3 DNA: TGTGCCAGCAGCTCGAAACCGGGACTAGCGGCGTTCATAGGGGAGCTGTTTTTT
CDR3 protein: CASSSKPGLAAFIGELFF

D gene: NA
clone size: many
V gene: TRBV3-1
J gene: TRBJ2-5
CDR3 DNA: TGTGCCAGCAGCATGGTCCTTACAACTAGCATGCCGGAGACCCAGTACTTC
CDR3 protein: CASSMVLTTSMPETQYF

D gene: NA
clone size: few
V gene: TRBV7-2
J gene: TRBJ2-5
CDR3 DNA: TGTGCCAGCAGCTTAGTAATCGGGCGGCCCCCAGAGACCCAGTACTTC
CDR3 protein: CASSLVIGRPPETQYF

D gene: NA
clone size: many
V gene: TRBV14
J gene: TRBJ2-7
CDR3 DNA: TGTGCCAGCAGCCGTTTGGGCACCTACGAGCAGTACTTC
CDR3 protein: CASSRLGTYEQYF

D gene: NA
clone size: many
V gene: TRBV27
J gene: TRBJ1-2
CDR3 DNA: TGTGCCAGCAGTTTTGGACCTCTCATAGGTAGCTACACCTTC
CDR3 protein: CASSFGPLIGSYTF

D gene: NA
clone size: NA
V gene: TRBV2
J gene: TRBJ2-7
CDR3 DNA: TGTGCCAGCAGCCCGGACCCATCGGGGTCCTACGAGCAGTACTTC
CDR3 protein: CASSPDPSGSYEQYF

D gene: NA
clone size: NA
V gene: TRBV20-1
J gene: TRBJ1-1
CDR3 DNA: TGCAGTGCCGGTAGGGAGGCGATCAGTGGTGAAGCTTTCTTT
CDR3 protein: CSAGREAISGEAFF

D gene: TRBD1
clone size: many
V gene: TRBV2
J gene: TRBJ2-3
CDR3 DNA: TGTGCCAGCAGGATACAGGACAGGGGCGGCGGCACAGATACGCAGTATTTT
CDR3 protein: CASRIQDRGGGTDTQYF

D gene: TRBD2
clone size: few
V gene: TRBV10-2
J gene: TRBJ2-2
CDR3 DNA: TGCGCCAGCAGTGGGGCAGCGGGGGGTCTCACCGGGGAGCTGTTTTTT
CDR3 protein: CASSGAAGGLTGELFF

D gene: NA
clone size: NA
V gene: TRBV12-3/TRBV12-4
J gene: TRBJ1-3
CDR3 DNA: TGTGCCAGCACGAGGGATCGCGTACGCTCTGGAAACACCATATATTTT
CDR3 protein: CASTRDRVRSGNTIYF

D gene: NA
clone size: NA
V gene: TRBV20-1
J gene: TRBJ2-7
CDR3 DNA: TGCAGTGCTAGGGGCGGCGACGAGCAGTACTTC
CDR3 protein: CSARGGDEQYF

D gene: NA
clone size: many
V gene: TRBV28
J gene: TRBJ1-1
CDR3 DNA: TGTGCCAGCAGTCCAAGGGGCAGGCGGAACACTGAAGCTTTCTTT
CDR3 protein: CASSPRGRRNTEAFF

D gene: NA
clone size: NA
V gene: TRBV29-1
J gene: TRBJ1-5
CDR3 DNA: TGCAGCGTTGCGAGCACAGGAGCAGGCAATCAGCCCCAGCATTTT
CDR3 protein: CSVASTGAGNQPQHF

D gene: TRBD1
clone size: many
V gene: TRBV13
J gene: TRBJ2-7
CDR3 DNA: TGTGCCAGCAGCCCCCCCGCCGGGACAGCCACCTACGAGCAGTACTTC
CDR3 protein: CASSPPAGTATYEQYF

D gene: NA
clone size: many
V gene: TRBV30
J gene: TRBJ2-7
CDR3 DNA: TGTGCCTGGAAGGGACGGCCTGGGTACGAGCAGTACTTC
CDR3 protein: CAWKGRPGYEQYF

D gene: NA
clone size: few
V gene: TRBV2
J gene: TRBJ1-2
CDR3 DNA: TGTGCCAGTCCCGATGTTAACTATGGCTACACCTTC
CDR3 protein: CASPDVNYGYTF

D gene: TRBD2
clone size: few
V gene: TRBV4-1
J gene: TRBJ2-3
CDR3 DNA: TGCGCCAGCAGCCAGTCAAGACTAGCGGGGTTTAGCACAGATACGCAGTATTTT
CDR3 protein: CASSQSRLAGFSTDTQYF

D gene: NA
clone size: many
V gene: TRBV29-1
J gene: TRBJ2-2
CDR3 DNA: TGCAGCGCCCGAGACACCGGGGAGCTGTTTTTT
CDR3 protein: CSARDTGELFF

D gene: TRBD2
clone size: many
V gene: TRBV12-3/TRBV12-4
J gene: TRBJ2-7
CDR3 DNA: TGTGCCAGCAGTGAAACAGGGACTAGTGCCTACGAGCAGTACTTC
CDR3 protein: CASSETGTSAYEQYF

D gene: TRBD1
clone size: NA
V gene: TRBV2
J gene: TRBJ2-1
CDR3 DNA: TGTGCCAGCAGTGTACAGGGGGCGAGTGAGCAGTTCTTC
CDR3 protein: CASSVQGASEQFF

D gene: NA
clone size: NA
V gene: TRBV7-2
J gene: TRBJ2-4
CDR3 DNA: TGTGCCAGCAGCCTGAGGCCGCTAGCCAAAAACATTCAGTACTTC
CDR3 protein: CASSLRPLAKNIQYF

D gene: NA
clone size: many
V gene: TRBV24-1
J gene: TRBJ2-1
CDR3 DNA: TGTGCCACCAGTCAACGCGAGACAGGGACTAATGAGCAGTTCTTC
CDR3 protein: CATSQRETGTNEQFF

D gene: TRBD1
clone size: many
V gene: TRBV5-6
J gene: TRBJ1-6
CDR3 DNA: TGTGCCAGCAGCCGTGGACGGGGACAGGGAAATTCACCCCTCCACTTT
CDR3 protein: CASSRGRGQGNSPLHF

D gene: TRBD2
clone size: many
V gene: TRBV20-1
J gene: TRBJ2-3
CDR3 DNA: TGCAGTGCTGAGACTAGCGGAATTACTAGGGGGTCAGATACGCAGTATTTT
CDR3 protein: CSAETSGITRGSDTQYF

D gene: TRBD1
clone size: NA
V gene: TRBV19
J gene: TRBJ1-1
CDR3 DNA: TGTGCCAGTAGCGCACTGCAGGGGGCGCGTGCTAGAGACCTATTGAACACTGAAGCTTTCTTT
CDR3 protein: CASSALQGARARDLLNTEAFF

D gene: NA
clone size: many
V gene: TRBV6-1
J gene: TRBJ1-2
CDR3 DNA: TGTGCCAGCAGTCCCTCAGGGGCTAATGGCTACACCTTC
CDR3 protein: CASSPSGANGYTF

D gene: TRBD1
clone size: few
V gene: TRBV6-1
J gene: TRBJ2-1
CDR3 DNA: TGTGCCAGCAGCATCGGACAGGGTGACTACAATGAGCAGTTCTTC
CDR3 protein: CASSIGQGDYNEQFF

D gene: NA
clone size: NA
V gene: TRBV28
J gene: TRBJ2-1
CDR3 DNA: TGTGCCAGCAGTCCCCAGGTGAGGGTTGACGAGCAGTTCTTC
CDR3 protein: CASSPQVRVDEQFF